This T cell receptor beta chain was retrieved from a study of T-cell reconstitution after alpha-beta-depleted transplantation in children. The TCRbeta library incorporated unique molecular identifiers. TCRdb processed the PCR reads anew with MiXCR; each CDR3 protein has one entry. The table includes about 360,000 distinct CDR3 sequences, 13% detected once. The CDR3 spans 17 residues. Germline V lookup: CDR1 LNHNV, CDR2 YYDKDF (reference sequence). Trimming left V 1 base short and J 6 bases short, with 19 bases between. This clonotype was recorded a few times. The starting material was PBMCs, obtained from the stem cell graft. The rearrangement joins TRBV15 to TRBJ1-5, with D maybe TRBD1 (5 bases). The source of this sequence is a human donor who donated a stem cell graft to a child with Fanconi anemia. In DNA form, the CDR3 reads TGTGCCACCAGCAGAGTTCGGGGGGAAGGTTGGTTTCAGCCCCAGCATTTT. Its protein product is CATSRVRGEGWFQPQHF.